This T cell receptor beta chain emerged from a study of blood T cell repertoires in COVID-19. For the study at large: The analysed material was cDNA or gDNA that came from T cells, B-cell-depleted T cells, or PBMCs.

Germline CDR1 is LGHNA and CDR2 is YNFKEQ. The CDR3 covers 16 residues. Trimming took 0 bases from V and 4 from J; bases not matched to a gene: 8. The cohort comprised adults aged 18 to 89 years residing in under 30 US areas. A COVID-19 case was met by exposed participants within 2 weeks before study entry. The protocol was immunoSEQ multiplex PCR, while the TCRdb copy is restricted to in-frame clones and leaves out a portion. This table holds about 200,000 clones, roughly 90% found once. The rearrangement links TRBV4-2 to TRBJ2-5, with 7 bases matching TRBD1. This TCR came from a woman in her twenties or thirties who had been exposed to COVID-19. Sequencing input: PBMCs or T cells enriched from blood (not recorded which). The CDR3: CASSQDPTGVAETQYF. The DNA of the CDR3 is TGTGCCAGCAGCCAAGACCCCACAGGGGTCGCAGAGACCCAGTACTTC.